The 2 T cell receptor beta chains presented below share a single source sample, sequenced in a study of CD8 T cells in ankylosing spondylitis. TCRdb reprocessed the 5' RACE reads via MiXCR and lists one record per CDR3 protein. Of around 480,000 distinct CDR3 sequences listed, about 15% are singletons. Which antigens these TCRs recognize remains unknown. General study findings and limits: What appeared characteristic of ankylosing spondylitis blood was a TCR beta motif of fewer than ten highly homologous variants.

Sequenced input: blood, either unsorted or a sorted T cell fraction (not recorded which). These TCRs come from a male donor with ankylosing spondylitis.

This sequence joins TRBV29-1 and TRBJ2-1; D uncertain. The V end lost 0 bases, the J end lost 7 bases, and 10 bases lay between the germline ends. Germline CDR1 and CDR2: SQVTM and ANQGSEA. The CDR3 runs 13 residues. Here the CDR3 reads CSVEEQRVNEQFF. The CDR3 DNA reads as TGCAGCGTTGAAGAACAACGGGTGAATGAGCAGTTCTTC.

Comment on this clonotype: The conserved phenylalanine or tryptophan is not found at the CDR3 terminus, so this likely reflects a read error. The chain uses TRBV7-2 and TRBJ2-1; D tentatively fits TRBD1 or TRBD2 (6 bases each). CDR3 length equals 16 residues. Germline values: CDR1 SGHTA, CDR2 FQGNSA. V lost 1 base and J 2 bases, leaving 12 bases between the germline ends. The CDR3 loop reads CASSLEGGVAYNEQFI. DNA for the CDR3: TGTGCCAGCAGCTTAGAGGGGGGCGTCGCCTACAATGAGCAGTTCATC.